The 11 T cell receptor beta chains below come from one sample, sequenced in a study of T cell changes during pregnancy in multiple sclerosis. The data were produced by immunoSEQ multiplex PCR, yet TCRdb's version contains in-frame clones alone and is incomplete. The sample records about 60,000 clones, around 90% being singletons. The specimen comprised CD4+ T cells from peripheral blood mononuclear cells, sampled after pregnancy. All receptors derive from a female donor in good health, enrolled as a control in a pregnancy study.

J is TRBJ1-4 and V is TRBV5-1; unclear D gene. This CDR3 contains 15 residues. V lost 0 bases, J lost 0 bases, and 6 bases lay in between. Germline CDR1 is SGHRS and CDR2 is YFSETQ. CDR3 sequence reads: CASSLAYATNEKLFF. Here the CDR3 DNA reads TGCGCCAGCAGCTTGGCGTATGCAACTAATGAAAAACTGTTTTTT.

V is TRBV7-9 and J is TRBJ1-1; D possibly corresponds to TRBD1 (6 bases). V was clipped by 4 bases and J by 7 bases, with 13 bases between them. This CDR3 comprises 13 residues. In germline, CDR1 is SEHNR, CDR2 FQNEAQ (reference sequence). CDR3: CASSSRQEVEAFF. In nucleotides, the CDR3 is TGTGCCAGCAGCTCCAGACAGGAGGTTGAAGCTTTCTTT.

This chain connects TRBV5-4 to TRBJ2-7, with 9 bases aligning to TRBD2. Germline CDR1 SGHNT, CDR2 YYREEE (reference sequence). V lost 0 bases to trimming and J lost 4 bases; unmatched junction nucleotides: 8. This CDR3 contains 16 residues. The CDR3 DNA reads as TGTGCCAGCAGCTTGGAGGGGCGGGGGGGCAGGTACGAGCAGTACTTC. This encodes CASSLEGRGGRYEQYF.

The chain joins TRBV7-2 to TRBJ2-7, with D tentatively TRBD2 (5 bases). The CDR3 is 15 amino acids. Germline values: CDR1 SGHTA, CDR2 FQGNSA. The germline V and J ends were trimmed by 5 bases and 7 bases, with 21 bases remaining between them. In DNA, the CDR3 is TGTGCCAGCAGCCTAGAAGGCGGGCTACCTTTGGAGCAGTACTTC. It is translated as CASSLEGGLPLEQYF.

The chain carries TRBV30 and TRBJ2-5; 7 positions agree with TRBD1. The CDR3 has 13 residues. Germline V gene sequence: CDR1 GTSNPN, CDR2 SVGIG (reference sequence). V gave up 5 bases and J gave up 0 bases; unmatched junction bases: 3. DNA for the CDR3: TGTGCCTGGGGCAGGGGGAACCAAGAGACCCAGTACTTC. It specifies CAWGRGNQETQYF.

This chain uses TRBV5-1 with TRBJ1-1; D unclear. The germline V and J ends were trimmed by 0 bases and 2 bases, with 11 bases remaining between them. The CDR3 totals 15 residues. Germline V lookup: CDR1 SGHRS, CDR2 YFSETQ. Here the CDR3 DNA reads TGCGCCAGCAGCTTGGGGGGTACGGGAAACACTGAAGCTTTCTTT. It translates to CASSLGGTGNTEAFF. Filled out from reference TRBV5-1 and TRBJ1-1, the complete variable domain reads KAGVTQTPRYLIKTRGQQVTLSCSPISGHRSVSWYQQTPGQGLQFLFEYFSETQRNKGNFPGRFSGRQFSNSRSEMNVSTLELGDSALYLCASSLGGTGNTEAFFGQGTRLTVV.

The chain links TRBV7-3 to TRBJ2-3; 9 bases map to TRBD1. The V gene's germline CDR1 is SGHTA and CDR2 FQGTGA. CDR3 length equals 14 residues. Trimming at V came to 6 bases and at J to 4 bases, leaving 5 bases not matched to a gene. The CDR3 is CASSPTGGPDTQYF. CDR3 DNA: TGTGCCAGCAGTCCCACAGGGGGCCCAGATACGCAGTATTTT.

In DNA form, the CDR3 reads TGTGCCTGGAACGAGGTGGGAGTGTATAATTCACCCCTCCACTTT. It specifies CAWNEVGVYNSPLHF. This sequence joins TRBV30 and TRBJ1-6, with unresolved D. Trimming pared 4 bases from V and 4 bases from J, leaving 14 bases between. There are 15 residues in the CDR3. Germline loops: CDR1 GTSNPN, CDR2 SVGIG (reference sequence).

The genes are TRBV6-1 and TRBJ1-1; D gene ambiguous. This CDR3 spans 13 amino acids. From germline, CDR1 is MNHNS and CDR2 SASEGT. Trimming stripped 4 bases from V and 4 bases from J, with 10 bases between. The CDR3 is CASSGLGFTEAFF. CDR3 in DNA: TGTGCCAGCAGTGGACTAGGTTTCACTGAAGCTTTCTTT.

This chain uses TRBV19 with TRBJ1-1, with D perhaps TRBD1 (6 bases). Trimming removed 5 bases from V and 6 bases from J, with 19 bases in between. The germline gives CDR1 LNHDA, CDR2 SQIVND (reference sequence). The CDR3 has 15 amino acids. CDR3 residues: CASSPGGTQISEAFF. The CDR3 DNA reads TGTGCCAGTAGTCCGGGGGGGACACAGATTTCTGAAGCTTTCTTT.

The CDR3: CATSRVAGNNSPLHF. CDR3 sequence (DNA): TGTGCCACCAGCAGAGTAGCCGGGAATAATTCACCCCTCCACTTT. The V gene is TRBV15, the J gene TRBJ1-6, with D uncertain. Germline V gives CDR1 LNHNV, CDR2 YYDKDF (reference sequence). The CDR3 loop spans 15 amino acids. Deletions cut 1 base from V and 5 bases from J, with 9 bases between.